This TCR beta chain was documented in a study of Graves' ophthalmopathy and Graves' hyperthyroidism. Study-wide context: Prior to any treatment, peripheral blood was collected at the time of initial diagnosis.

Ophthalmopathy donors' eye disease showed moderate-to-severe activity, CAS of at least 3, NOSPECS of at least 4 and duration under 3 months. This clonotype appeared many times. Its antigen remains unknown. Trimming removed 5 bases at V and 4 bases at J, with 14 bases between. The CDR3 length is 14 residues. Germline CDR1 PRHDT, CDR2 FYEKMQ (reference sequence). Points from the study as a whole: The model predicted progression of ophthalmopathy with a sensitivity of 60% to 71%, and its specificity was about 72%. Blood contained most expanded thyroid clonotypes exceeding 0.001 frequency.

TCR beta CDR3 regions were amplified from RNA transcripts. HTBI primers were employed in first-round RT-PCR, then a second-round multiplex PCR followed. A single record per CDR3 protein comes from TCRdb applying MiXCR to the multiplex PCR reads. The sample includes some 520,000 distinct CDR3 sequences, around 14% of them seen just once. Sequenced sample: blood. This chain connects TRBV13 to TRBJ1-1; D not resolved. The sequence derives from a woman in her twenties or thirties with Graves' ophthalmopathy. CDR3 residues: CASSTRVPGTEAFF. DNA of the CDR3: TGTGCCAGCAGCACCCGGGTCCCGGGCACTGAAGCTTTCTTT.